This TCR beta chain appears in the sequencing data of a study of spatial heterogeneity in lung cancer. This clonotype has only a few counts. The time point: blood at routine non-recurrence follow-up after resection. Whole RNA, isolated from tumor, nontumor lung or frozen PBMC, was sequenced without prior sorting. TCRdb reprocessed the 5' RACE reads via MiXCR and lists one record per CDR3 protein. In the table there are under 20,000 distinct CDR3 sequences, more than 8.5% of which are singletons. V dropped 2 bases and J dropped 5; count of bases not matched to a gene: 8. Germline V gene data show CDR1 as DFQATT and CDR2 as SNEGSKA (reference sequence). CDR3 size: 15 residues.

This rearrangement joins TRBV20-1 to TRBJ2-5; 10 bases map to TRBD2. The sequenced sample was PBMCs, obtained at follow-up. The TCR sequence derives from a female donor with early-stage non-small cell lung cancer. The CDR3 protein is CSARSPSGSWETQYF. The CDR3, as DNA: TGCAGTGCTAGATCCCCTAGCGGGAGTTGGGAGACCCAGTACTTC.